Below are 16 T cell receptor beta chains sequenced from a single sample in a study of beta chain features in type 1 diabetes. No antigen is known for these receptors. The whole isolated RNA underwent reverse transcription, so sequencing captured expressed TCRB transcripts. Sequencing was performed with immunoSEQ multiplex PCR; in TCRdb, only in-frame clones are kept and a portion is missing. This table holds 600,000 to 700,000 clones, around 12% found once. Overall study findings and caveats: Among all four CD4+ subsets, Type 1 diabetes patients had TCRB CDR3s that were moderately but significantly shorter.

The specimen sequenced was naive CD4+ T cells from blood. These receptor sequences come from a man aged 25 to 45 with type 1 diabetes.

This chain joins TRBV11-2 and TRBJ2-1; tentative D call: TRBD2 (5 bases). CDR1 and CDR2 (germline): SGHAT, FQNNGV. There are 11 residues in the CDR3. The germline V and J ends were trimmed by 3 bases and 12 bases, with 9 bases remaining between them. The CDR3 here is CASSFIRGQFF. As DNA, the CDR3 is TGTGCCAGCAGCTTTATTCGGGGGCAGTTCTTC.

The gene calls are TRBV5-1 and TRBJ2-7; TRBD2 matches at 9 bases. CDR3 length: 15 amino acids. Germline CDR1 is SGHRS and CDR2 is YFSETQ. The V and J ends lost 0 bases and 3 bases, in that order; junction bases with no gene match: 4. The CDR3 coding sequence is TGCGCCAGCAGCTTGGGAACTAGCGGGTTCTACGAGCAGTACTTC. Protein sequence: CASSLGTSGFYEQYF. Supplemented by reference TRBV5-1 and TRBJ2-7, the full variable domain reads KAGVTQTPRYLIKTRGQQVTLSCSPISGHRSVSWYQQTPGQGLQFLFEYFSETQRNKGNFPGRFSGRQFSNSRSEMNVSTLELGDSALYLCASSLGTSGFYEQYFGPGTRLTVT.

V and J are TRBV7-9 and TRBJ2-4, with 11 bases lining up with TRBD1. With V trimmed by 5 bases and J by 4 bases, 4 bases remained unmatched. Germline CDR1 is SEHNR and CDR2 is FQNEAQ (reference sequence). There are 15 residues in the CDR3. CDR3 loop: CASSPGTGGKNIQYF. DNA of the CDR3: TGTGCCAGCAGCCCCGGGACAGGGGGAAAAAACATTCAGTACTTC.

There are a few counts of this clone. The J gene is TRBJ2-5, the V gene TRBV7-2; no clear D gene. This CDR3 is 12 amino acids long. Trimming removed 4 bases from V and 7 bases from J, with 10 bases in between. Germline CDR1 is SGHTA and CDR2 is FQGNSA. CDR3 bases: TGTGCCAGCAGCTCCCAGATCAGGACCCAGTACTTC. It encodes CASSSQIRTQYF.

The gene calls are TRBV7-2 and TRBJ2-3, with D possibly matching TRBD2 (5 bases). The CDR3 has 14 amino acids. Trimming left V 1 base short and J 5 bases short, with 10 bases between. Per the germline V gene, CDR1 is SGHTA and CDR2 is FQGNSA. The CDR3 nucleotides read TGTGCCAGCAGCTTAGAGCTAGCAGAAGATACGCAGTATTTT. This gives the protein CASSLELAEDTQYF.

There are a few counts of this clone. This chain joins TRBV5-4 and TRBJ1-4; D gene uncertain. The length of the CDR3 is 14 residues. Trimming left V 4 bases short and J 5 bases short, with 12 bases between. Germline values: CDR1 SGHNT, CDR2 YYREEE (reference sequence). CDR3 in amino acids: CASSGPDWNEKLFF. As DNA, the CDR3 is TGTGCCAGCAGCGGGCCCGACTGGAATGAAAAACTGTTTTTT. Combining the CDR3 with reference TRBV5-4 and TRBJ1-4 gives the whole variable domain ETGVTQSPTHLIKTRGQQVTLRCSSQSGHNTVSWYQQALGQGPQFIFQYYREEENGRGNFPPRFSGLQFPNYSSELNVNALELDDSALYLCASSGPDWNEKLFFGSGTQLSVL.

This clone was picked up a small number of times. Other DNA sequences within the sample encode an identical CDR3. The chain uses TRBV14 and TRBJ1-1; no definite D call. This CDR3 spans 14 amino acids. Trimming stripped 0 bases from V and 1 base from J, with 6 bases between. Looked up from germline, CDR1 is SGHDN and CDR2 is FVKESK. The CDR3 coding sequence is TGTGCCAGCAGCCAAGACCGGGGGAACACTGAAGCTTTCTTT. Translating it yields CASSQDRGNTEAFF. Together with reference TRBV14 and TRBJ1-1, the CDR3 gives the full variable domain: EAGVTQFPSHSVIEKGQTVTLRCDPISGHDNLYWYRRVMGKEIKFLLHFVKESKQDESGMPNNRFLAERTGGTYSTLKVQPAELEDSGVYFCASSQDRGNTEAFFGQGTRLTVV.

The chain combines TRBV10-3 with TRBJ2-7; 8 nucleotides line up with TRBD2. This CDR3 contains 15 residues. Per germline, CDR1 ENHRY and CDR2 SYGVKD. With 0 bases clipped from V and 6 bases from J, the junction kept 7 bases outside the gene matches. CDR3 bases: TGTGCCATCAGTGAGTCTGGGACTAGGGTAGGCGAGCAGTACTTC. Protein: CAISESGTRVGEQYF.

V gene TRBV12-5 combines with J gene TRBJ2-3; D remains unclear. The germline V and J ends were trimmed by 6 bases and 0 bases, with 4 bases remaining between them. The length of the CDR3 is 12 residues. CDR1 is LGHNT and CDR2 is FRNRAP in the germline V gene. Here the CDR3 reads CASGHSTDTQYF. The CDR3 nucleotides read TGTGCTAGTGGGCACAGCACAGATACGCAGTATTTT.

The rearrangement uses TRBV27 and TRBJ1-5; no clear D. CDR1 is MNHEY and CDR2 is SMNVEV in the germline V gene (reference sequence). The CDR3 has 12 residues. The V gene lost 3 bases and the J gene lost 6 bases, with 6 bases spanning the gap. DNA for the CDR3: TGTGCCAGCAGTTTCTCAGGTCAGCCCCAGCATTTT. It translates to CASSFSGQPQHF.

This chain joins TRBV25-1 and TRBJ2-3, with D unclear. Trimming left V 3 bases short and J 1 base short, with 8 bases between. The CDR3 is 14 amino acids. Germline V lookup: CDR1 MGHDK, CDR2 SYGVNS. Here the CDR3 reads CASSEARGTDTQYF. CDR3 coding DNA: TGTGCCAGCAGTGAGGCTAGAGGCACAGATACGCAGTATTTT.

V gene TRBV29-1 combines with J gene TRBJ2-5, with D maybe TRBD1 (5 bases). The V end was cut by 3 bases, the J end by 10 bases, with 15 bases between. The CDR3 extends over 12 amino acids. Per germline, CDR1 SQVTM and CDR2 ANQGSEA. The DNA for the CDR3 is TGCAGCGTTGAGGCTCAGGGTATGGGCCAGTACTTC. Amino acid sequence: CSVEAQGMGQYF. Using reference TRBV29-1 and TRBJ2-5 for the parts outside the CDR3, the full variable domain is SAVISQKPSRDICQRGTSLTIQCQVDSQVTMMFWYRQQPGQSLTLIATANQGSEATYESGFVIDKFPISRPNLTFSTLTVSNMSPEDSSIYLCSVEAQGMGQYFGPGTRLLVL.

The chain recombines TRBV28 with TRBJ1-6; 7 nucleotides agree with TRBD1. The germline V gene encodes CDR1 MDHEN and CDR2 SYDVKM. The CDR3 has 16 residues. V lost 5 bases to trimming and J lost 5 bases; unmatched junction nucleotides: 9. CDR3 sequence (DNA): TGTGCCAGCAGTCTGACTTCGGGACAGAATAATTCACCCCTCCACTTT. This sequence encodes CASSLTSGQNNSPLHF. Full variable domain (outside the CDR3, taken from reference TRBV28 and TRBJ1-6): DVKVTQSSRYLVKRTGEKVFLECVQDMDHENMFWYRQDPGLGLRLIYFSYDVKMKEKGDIPEGYSVSREKKERFSLILESASTNQTSMYLCASSLTSGQNNSPLHFGNGTRLTVT.

This clone has a handful of counts. The V gene is TRBV11-3, the J gene TRBJ2-1; 7 nucleotides align to TRBD1. The V and J ends lost 5 bases and 6 bases, in that order; junction bases with no gene match: 4. Germline V CDR1 and CDR2: SGHNT, YENEEA. This CDR3 is built from 13 residues. Here the CDR3 reads CASSVYRGNEQFF. Written as DNA, the CDR3 is TGTGCCAGCAGCGTATACAGGGGCAATGAGCAGTTCTTC.

This chain connects TRBV7-2 to TRBJ1-2; no definite D call. CDR1 is SGHTA, CDR2 FQGNSA, per germline. The CDR3 runs to 12 residues. Trimming cost V 5 bases and J 4 bases, with 8 bases left between them. The CDR3 reads CASSRTGYGYTF. For the CDR3, the DNA is TGTGCCAGCAGCAGGACTGGCTATGGCTACACCTTC.

This sequence joins TRBV2 and TRBJ1-1; TRBD1 matches at 8 bases. The CDR3 is made up of 13 amino acids. Germline V gene sequence: CDR1 SNHLY, CDR2 FYNNEI. The V and J ends lost 6 bases and 4 bases, in that order; junction bases with no gene match: 4. The CDR3 DNA is TGTGCCAGCAGGACAGGGGTGCTCACTGAAGCTTTCTTT. This codes for CASRTGVLTEAFF.